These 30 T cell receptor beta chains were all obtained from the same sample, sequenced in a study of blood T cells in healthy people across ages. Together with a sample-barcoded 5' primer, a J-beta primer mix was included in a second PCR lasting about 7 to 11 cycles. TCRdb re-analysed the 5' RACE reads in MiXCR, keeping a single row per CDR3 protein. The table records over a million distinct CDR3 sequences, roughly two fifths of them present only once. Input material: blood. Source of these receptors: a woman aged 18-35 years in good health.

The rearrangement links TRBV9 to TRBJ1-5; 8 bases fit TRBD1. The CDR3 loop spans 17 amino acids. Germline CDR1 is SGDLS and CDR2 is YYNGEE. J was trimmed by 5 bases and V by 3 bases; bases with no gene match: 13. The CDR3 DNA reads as TGTGCCAGCAGCGCTAAAGACAGGGGACGCGGTCATCAGCCCCAGCATTTT. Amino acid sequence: CASSAKDRGRGHQPQHF.

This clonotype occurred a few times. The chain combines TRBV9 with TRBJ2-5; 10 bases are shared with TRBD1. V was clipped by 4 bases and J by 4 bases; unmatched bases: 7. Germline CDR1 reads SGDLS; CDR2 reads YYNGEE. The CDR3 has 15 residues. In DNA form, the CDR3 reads TGTGCCAGCAGCTTAGGGGGGACAGGGGCAGAGACCCAGTACTTC. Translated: CASSLGGTGAETQYF.

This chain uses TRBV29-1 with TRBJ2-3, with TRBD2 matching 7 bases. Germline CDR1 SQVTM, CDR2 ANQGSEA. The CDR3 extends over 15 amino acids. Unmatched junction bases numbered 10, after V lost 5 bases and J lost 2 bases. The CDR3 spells CSVLPSGDYTDTQYF. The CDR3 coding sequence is TGCAGCGTTCTCCCCAGCGGGGATTACACAGATACGCAGTATTTT.

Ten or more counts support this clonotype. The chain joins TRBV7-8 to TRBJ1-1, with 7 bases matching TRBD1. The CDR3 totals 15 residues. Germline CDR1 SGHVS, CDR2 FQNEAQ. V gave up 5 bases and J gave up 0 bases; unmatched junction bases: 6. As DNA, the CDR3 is TGTGCCAGCAGCCAACGACAGGGAATGAACACTGAAGCTTTCTTT. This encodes CASSQRQGMNTEAFF. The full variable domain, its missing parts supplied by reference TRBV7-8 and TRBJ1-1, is GAGVSQSPRYKVAKRGQDVALRCDPISGHVSLFWYQQALGQGPEFLTYFQNEAQLDKSGLPSDRFFAERPEGSVSTLKIQRTQQEDSAVYLCASSQRQGMNTEAFFGQGTRLTVV.

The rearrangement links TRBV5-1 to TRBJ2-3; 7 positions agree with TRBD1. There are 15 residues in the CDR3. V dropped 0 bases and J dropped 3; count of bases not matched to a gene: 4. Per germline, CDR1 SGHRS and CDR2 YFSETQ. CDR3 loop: CASSLVLGQTDTQYF. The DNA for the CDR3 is TGCGCCAGCAGCTTGGTTCTGGGACAGACAGATACGCAGTATTTT. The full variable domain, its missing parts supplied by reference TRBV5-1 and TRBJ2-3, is KAGVTQTPRYLIKTRGQQVTLSCSPISGHRSVSWYQQTPGQGLQFLFEYFSETQRNKGNFPGRFSGRQFSNSRSEMNVSTLELGDSALYLCASSLVLGQTDTQYFGPGTRLTVL.

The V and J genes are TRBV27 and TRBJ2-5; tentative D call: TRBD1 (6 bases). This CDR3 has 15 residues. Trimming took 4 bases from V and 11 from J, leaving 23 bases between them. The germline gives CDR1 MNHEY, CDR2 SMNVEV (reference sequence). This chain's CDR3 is CASSSTDRVGDEQYF. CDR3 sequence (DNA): TGTGCCAGCAGTTCGACGGACAGAGTGGGAGATGAGCAGTACTTC.

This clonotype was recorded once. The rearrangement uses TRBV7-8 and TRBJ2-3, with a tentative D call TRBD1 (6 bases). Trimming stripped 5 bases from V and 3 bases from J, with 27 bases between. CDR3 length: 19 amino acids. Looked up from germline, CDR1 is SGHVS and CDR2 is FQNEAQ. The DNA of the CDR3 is TGTGCCAGCAGCCTCCAGGGGTCCCTCATCCCCGACGTGACAGATACGCAGTATTTT. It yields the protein CASSLQGSLIPDVTDTQYF.

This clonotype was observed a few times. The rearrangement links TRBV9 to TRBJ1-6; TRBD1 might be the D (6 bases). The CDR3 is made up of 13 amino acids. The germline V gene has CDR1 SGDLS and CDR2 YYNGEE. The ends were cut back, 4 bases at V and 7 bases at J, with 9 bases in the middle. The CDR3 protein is CASSRDTNSPLHF. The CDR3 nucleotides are TGTGCCAGCAGCCGGGACACAAATTCACCCCTCCACTTT.

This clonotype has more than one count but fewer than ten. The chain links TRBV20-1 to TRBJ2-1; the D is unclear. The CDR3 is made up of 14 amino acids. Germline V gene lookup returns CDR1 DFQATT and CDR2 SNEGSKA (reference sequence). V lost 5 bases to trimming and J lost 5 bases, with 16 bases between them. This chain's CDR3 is CSALRPLSNNEQFF. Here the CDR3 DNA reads TGCAGTGCTCTAAGGCCCCTATCTAACAATGAGCAGTTCTTC.

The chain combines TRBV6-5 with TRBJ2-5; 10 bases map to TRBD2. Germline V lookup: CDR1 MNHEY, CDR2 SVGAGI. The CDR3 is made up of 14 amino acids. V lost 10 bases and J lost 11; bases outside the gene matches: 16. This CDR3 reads CATRASGRRNEQYF. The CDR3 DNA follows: TGTGCCACCAGGGCTAGCGGGAGAAGGAATGAGCAGTACTTC.

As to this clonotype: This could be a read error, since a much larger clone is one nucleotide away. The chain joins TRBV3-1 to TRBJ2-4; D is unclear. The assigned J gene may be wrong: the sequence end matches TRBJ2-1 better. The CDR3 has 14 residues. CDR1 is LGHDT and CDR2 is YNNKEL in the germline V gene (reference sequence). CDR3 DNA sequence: TGTGCCAGCAGCCAAATGCAGCATCTGAGCGAGCAGTTCTTC. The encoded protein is CASSQMQHLSEQFF.

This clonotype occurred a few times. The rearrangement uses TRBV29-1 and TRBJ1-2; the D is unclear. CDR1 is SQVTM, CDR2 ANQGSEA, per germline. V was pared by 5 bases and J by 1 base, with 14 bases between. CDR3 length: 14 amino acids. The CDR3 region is CSVSGHPLNYGYTF. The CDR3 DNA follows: TGCAGCGTTTCTGGCCACCCACTTAACTATGGCTACACCTTC.

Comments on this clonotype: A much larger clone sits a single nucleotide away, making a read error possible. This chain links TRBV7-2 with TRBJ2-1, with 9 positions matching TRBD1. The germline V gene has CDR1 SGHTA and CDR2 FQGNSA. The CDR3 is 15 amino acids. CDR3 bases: TGTGCCAGCAGCCGCGGACAGGGGACATACAATGGGCAGTTCTTC. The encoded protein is CASSRGQGTYNGQFF.

DNA for the CDR3: TGTGCCAGCAGGACCCTAACAGGCGCCTATCGTTACGAGCAGTACTTC. It translates to CASRTLTGAYRYEQYF. The V call is TRBV6-5, the J call TRBJ2-7; weak D call: TRBD1 (5 bases). Germline lookup yields CDR1 MNHEY and CDR2 SVGAGI. Trimming took off 6 bases at V and 4 bases at J, with 22 bases between the two ends. The length of the CDR3 is 16 residues.

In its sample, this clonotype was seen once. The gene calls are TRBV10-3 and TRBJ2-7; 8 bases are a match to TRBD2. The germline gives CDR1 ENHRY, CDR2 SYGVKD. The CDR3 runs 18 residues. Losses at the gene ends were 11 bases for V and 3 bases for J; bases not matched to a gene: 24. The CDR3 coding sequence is TGTGCCCCCCGGACAGTCCGGGAGGGGTTTCCTCCGAACTACGAGCAGTACTTC. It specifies CAPRTVREGFPPNYEQYF.

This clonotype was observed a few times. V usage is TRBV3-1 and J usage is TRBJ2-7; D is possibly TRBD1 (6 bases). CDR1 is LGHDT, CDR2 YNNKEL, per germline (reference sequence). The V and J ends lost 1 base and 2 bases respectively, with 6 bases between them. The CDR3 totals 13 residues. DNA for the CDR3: TGTGCCAGCAGCCAAGGGGACACCTACGAGCAGTACTTC. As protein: CASSQGDTYEQYF.

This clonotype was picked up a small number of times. The CDR3 bases are TGCAGTGCTACACAGGGTCCTGCGCTTAATCAGCCCCAGCATTTT. Amino acid sequence: CSATQGPALNQPQHF. The V gene is TRBV20-1, the J gene TRBJ1-5, with a tentative D call TRBD1 (6 bases). The CDR3 is made up of 15 amino acids. V lost 4 bases and J lost 4, with 17 bases in between. Germline CDR1 is DFQATT and CDR2 is SNEGSKA (reference sequence).

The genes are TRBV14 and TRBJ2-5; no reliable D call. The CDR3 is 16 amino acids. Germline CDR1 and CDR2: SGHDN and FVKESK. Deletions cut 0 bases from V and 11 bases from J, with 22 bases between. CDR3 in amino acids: CASSQDRSSPMNKQYF. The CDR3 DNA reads TGTGCCAGCAGCCAAGATCGGTCTTCGCCGATGAATAAGCAGTACTTC.

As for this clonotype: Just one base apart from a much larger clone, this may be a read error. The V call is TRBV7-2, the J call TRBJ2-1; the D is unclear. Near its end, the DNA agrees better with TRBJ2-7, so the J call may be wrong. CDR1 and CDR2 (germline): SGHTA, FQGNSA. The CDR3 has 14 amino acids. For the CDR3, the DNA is TGTGCCAGCAGCCCTAGGTGGACCTACAATGAGCAGTACTTC. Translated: CASSPRWTYNEQYF.

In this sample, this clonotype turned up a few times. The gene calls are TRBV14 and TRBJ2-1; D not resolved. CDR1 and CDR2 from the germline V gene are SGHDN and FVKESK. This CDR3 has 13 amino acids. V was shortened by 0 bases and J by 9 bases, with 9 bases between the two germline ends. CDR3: CASSQDLGTEQFF. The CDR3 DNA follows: TGTGCCAGCAGCCAAGATCTAGGTACTGAGCAGTTCTTC.

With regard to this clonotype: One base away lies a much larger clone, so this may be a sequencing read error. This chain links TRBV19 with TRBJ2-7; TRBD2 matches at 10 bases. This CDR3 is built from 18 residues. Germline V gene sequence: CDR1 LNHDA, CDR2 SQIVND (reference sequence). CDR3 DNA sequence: TGTGCCAGTAGTTTAGCCAGCGGGGGGGCCGGAGTGGTCTACGAGCGGTACTTC. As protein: CASSLASGGAGVVYERYF.

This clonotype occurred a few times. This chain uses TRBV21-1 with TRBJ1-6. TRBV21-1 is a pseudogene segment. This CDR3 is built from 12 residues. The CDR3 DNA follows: TGTGCCAGCAGTAAGGGAAATTCACCCCTCCACTTT. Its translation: CASSKGNSPLHF.

The CDR3: CAISDPPKGKWGSDTQYF. The CDR3 nucleotides are TGTGCCATCAGTGACCCCCCGAAGGGGAAATGGGGCTCAGATACGCAGTATTTT. The chain couples TRBV10-3 to TRBJ2-3; D might be TRBD1 (5 bases). Germline assignment: CDR1 ENHRY and CDR2 SYGVKD. The CDR3 is 18 residues long. V was pared by 3 bases and J by 4 bases, with 23 bases between.

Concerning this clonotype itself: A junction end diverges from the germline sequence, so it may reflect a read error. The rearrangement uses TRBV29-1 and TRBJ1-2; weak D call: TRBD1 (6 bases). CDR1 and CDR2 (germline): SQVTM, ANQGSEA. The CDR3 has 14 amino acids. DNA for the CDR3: TGCAGCGTTGCGCCCAGACAGGTTGACTATCGCTACACCTTC. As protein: CSVAPRQVDYRYTF.

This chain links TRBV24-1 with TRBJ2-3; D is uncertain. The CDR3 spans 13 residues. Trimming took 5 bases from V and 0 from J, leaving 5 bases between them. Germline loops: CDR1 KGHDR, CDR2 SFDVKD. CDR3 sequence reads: CATSGISTDTQYF. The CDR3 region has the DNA TGTGCCACCAGTGGGATAAGCACAGATACGCAGTATTTT.

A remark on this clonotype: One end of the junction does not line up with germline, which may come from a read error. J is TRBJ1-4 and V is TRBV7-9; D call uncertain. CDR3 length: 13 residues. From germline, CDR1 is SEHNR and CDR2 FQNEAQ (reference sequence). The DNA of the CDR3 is TGTGCCAGCGGAAAGGGCTGGGATGAAAAACGGTTTTTT. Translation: CASGKGWDEKRFF.

The CDR3 region is CASSLALSRVNEQFF. The CDR3 nucleotides are TGTGCCAGCAGCTTAGCGTTATCCAGGGTAAATGAGCAGTTCTTC. The chain uses TRBV7-6 and TRBJ2-1; D possibly corresponds to TRBD1 (5 bases). The V and J ends lost 0 bases and 7 bases respectively, with 13 bases between them. The CDR3 has 15 amino acids. Looked up from germline, CDR1 is SGHVS and CDR2 is FNYEAQ.

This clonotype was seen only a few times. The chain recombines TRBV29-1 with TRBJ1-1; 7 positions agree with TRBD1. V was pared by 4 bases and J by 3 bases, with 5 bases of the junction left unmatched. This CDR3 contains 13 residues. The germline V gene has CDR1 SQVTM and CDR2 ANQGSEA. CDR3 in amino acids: CSVVRDRDTEAFF. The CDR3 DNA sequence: TGCAGCGTTGTTCGAGACAGGGACACTGAAGCTTTCTTT.

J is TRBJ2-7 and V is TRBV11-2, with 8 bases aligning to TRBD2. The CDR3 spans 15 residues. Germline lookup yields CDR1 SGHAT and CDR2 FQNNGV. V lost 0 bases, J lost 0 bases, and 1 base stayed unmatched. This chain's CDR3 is CASSLELAASYEQYF. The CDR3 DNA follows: TGTGCCAGCAGCTTAGAACTAGCGGCCTCCTACGAGCAGTACTTC.

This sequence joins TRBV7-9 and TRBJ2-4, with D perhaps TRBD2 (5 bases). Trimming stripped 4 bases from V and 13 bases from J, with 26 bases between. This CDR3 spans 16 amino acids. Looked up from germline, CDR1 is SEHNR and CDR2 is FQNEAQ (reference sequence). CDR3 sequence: CASSSFRETGVGEQYF. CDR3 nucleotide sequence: TGTGCCAGCAGCTCATTTCGAGAAACCGGGGTAGGAGAGCAGTACTTC.